This T cell receptor (beta chain) was captured in a study of shared clonotypes between healthy human individuals. In this sample, this clone turned up a few times. Assay execution took place at the deep level. Some clones are missing from TCRdb's copy, which holds only in-frame ones; the method was immunoSEQ multiplex PCR. This table has approximately 940,000 clones, about three quarters appearing once. The CDR3 runs to 15 residues. Germline loops: CDR1 SGDLS, CDR2 YYNGEE. V was pared by 3 bases and J by 2 bases, with 3 bases of the junction left unmatched. The material sequenced was memory CD4+ T cells sorted from blood. Stated subset: CD45RA-negative fraction. The receptor's source is a man aged 18 to 35 in good health. This sequence joins TRBV9 and TRBJ2-4; TRBD2 matches at 9 bases. The DNA of the CDR3 is TGTGCCAGCAGCGCGGGACTAGCTCCCAAAAACATTCAGTACTTC. This gives the protein CASSAGLAPKNIQYF.